This TCR beta chain is from a study of control samples from healthy donors and cancer patients. Measured with immunoSEQ multiplex PCR; TCRdb has only the in-frame clones, and not every one. The sample has about 51,000 clones, roughly nine tenths seen once; the top ten hold 1.5% to 2%. The trim removed 8 bases at V and 0 bases at J, leaving 14 bases unmatched. The germline gives CDR1 SNHLY, CDR2 FYNNEI. The CDR3 sequence is 18 residues long. The sequence derives from a man aged 40-50 years with colorectal cancer. The chain couples TRBV2 to TRBJ2-1; 9 nucleotides agree with TRBD1. Sequencing input: PBMCs. The CDR3 sequence is CASEPGQGKAGSYNEQFF. CDR3 nucleotide sequence: TGTGCCAGCGAACCGGGACAGGGAAAGGCGGGCTCCTACAATGAGCAGTTCTTC.